One and the same sample provided the 32 T cell receptor beta chains below, sequenced in a study of blood T cell repertoires in COVID-19. Generated by immunoSEQ multiplex PCR, the TCRdb table keeps only in-frame clones and is missing some. The sample consists of over 90,000 clones, roughly 86% of them appearing once. Sequencing used peripheral blood. The receptors were gathered from a human donor in a cohort sampled during active COVID-19.

The rearrangement links TRBV7-9 to TRBJ2-7, with 7 positions matching TRBD1. Per the germline V gene, CDR1 is SEHNR and CDR2 is FQNEAQ (reference sequence). The CDR3 totals 15 residues. V lost 5 bases to trimming and J lost 2 bases; unmatched junction nucleotides: 9. For the CDR3, the DNA is TGTGCCAGCAGCCTTAACACGAGGGGGCCCTACGAGCAGTACTTC. It encodes CASSLNTRGPYEQYF.

This rearrangement joins TRBV9 to TRBJ1-2; D call uncertain. This CDR3 is built from 14 residues. V was clipped by 6 bases and J by 6 bases, with 18 bases between them. Per the germline V gene, CDR1 is SGDLS and CDR2 is YYNGEE. The CDR3 here is CASTDAGNKDGYTF. Here the CDR3 DNA reads TGTGCCAGCACCGATGCGGGGAATAAGGATGGCTACACCTTC.

CDR3 DNA: TGTGCCAGCAGCTTAATAGGGACTGCGGATACGCAGTATTTT. Protein sequence: CASSLIGTADTQYF. V gene TRBV7-3 combines with J gene TRBJ2-3; a weak D match, TRBD2 (6 bases). The V end was cut by 1 base, the J end by 6 bases, with 11 bases between. CDR3 length: 14 amino acids. Germline CDR1 reads SGHTA; CDR2 reads FQGTGA.

The rearrangement links TRBV10-2 to TRBJ1-1, with D maybe TRBD1 (5 bases). In germline, CDR1 is WSHSY, CDR2 SAAADI. The CDR3 sequence is 13 residues long. The V end was cut by 3 bases, the J end by 5 bases, with 10 bases between. The CDR3 DNA reads as TGCGCCAGCAGTGAAGGCGGGGCTACTGAAGCTTTCTTT. Its translation is CASSEGGATEAFF.

This chain joins TRBV4-1 and TRBJ1-1, with TRBD1 matching 11 bases. J lost 5 bases, V lost 4 bases, and 6 bases had no gene match. Germline CDR1 reads MGHRA; CDR2 reads YSYEKL. The CDR3 runs to 15 residues. This CDR3 is CASSRAGTGGTEAFF. In nucleotides, the CDR3 is TGCGCCAGCAGCCGAGCCGGGACAGGGGGAACTGAAGCTTTCTTT.

The chain is built from TRBV7-2 and TRBJ2-1; D gene uncertain. V shed 2 bases and J shed 9 bases, with 8 bases lying between them. Germline V gene data show CDR1 as SGHTA and CDR2 as FQGNSA. The CDR3 length is 12 residues. CDR3 DNA: TGTGCCAGCAGCTTACTTTCAGGTGAGCAGTTCTTC. Protein: CASSLLSGEQFF.

This clone showed up just once. The chain uses TRBV28 and TRBJ2-7; TRBD1 aligns across 8 bases. In germline, CDR1 is MDHEN, CDR2 SYDVKM. The V and J ends lost 8 bases and 7 bases, in that order; junction bases with no gene match: 16. The CDR3 is 15 residues long. The CDR3 nucleotides read TGTGCCAGCCAGATGTCGACAGGGGTGTTAGGGGAGCAGTACTTC. Residues: CASQMSTGVLGEQYF.

The V and J genes are TRBV6-5 and TRBJ1-5; D might be TRBD1 (5 bases). CDR1 and CDR2 (germline): MNHEY, SVGAGI. The CDR3 has 14 residues. The ends were cut back, 5 bases at V and 7 bases at J, with 15 bases in the middle. The CDR3 DNA reads as TGTGCCAGCAGTACAGGACGGTTCGGGCAGCCCCAGCATTTT. It specifies CASSTGRFGQPQHF.

J is TRBJ1-4 and V is TRBV6-6; no firm D call. Germline V lookup: CDR1 MNHNY, CDR2 SVGAGI (reference sequence). This CDR3 contains 15 residues. V was pared by 4 bases and J by 0 bases, with 9 bases between. CDR3 nucleotide sequence: TGTGCCAGCAGTTCCCCCGGTGCAACTAATGAAAAACTGTTTTTT. It specifies CASSSPGATNEKLFF.

This chain uses TRBV5-1 with TRBJ2-1; TRBD2 might be the D (5 bases). CDR3 length: 17 amino acids. Looked up from germline, CDR1 is SGHRS and CDR2 is YFSETQ. V was cut by 0 bases and J by 5 bases, with 18 bases left in between. In DNA, the CDR3 is TGCGCCAGCAGCTTGGGAGGAGGTTATAGGTCCAACAATGAGCAGTTCTTC. Translation gives CASSLGGGYRSNNEQFF.

CDR3 protein: CSAGQGNEQFF. The CDR3 nucleotides read TGCAGTGCTGGACAGGGGAATGAGCAGTTCTTC. V usage is TRBV20-1 and J usage is TRBJ2-1, with 9 positions matching TRBD1. Germline CDR1 and CDR2: DFQATT and SNEGSKA (reference sequence). This CDR3 has 11 residues. The V and J ends lost 5 bases and 7 bases, in that order; junction bases with no gene match: 0.

CDR3 protein: CASTPMDKKPLRGQYF. The CDR3 bases are TGTGCCAGCACCCCTATGGACAAGAAACCACTACGAGGGCAGTACTTC. The rearrangement joins TRBV21-1 to TRBJ2-7; the table names TRBD1, a call not compared with the DNA. TRBV21-1 is listed as a pseudogene. The CDR3 is 16 residues long.

About this clone itself: The junction departs from germline at one end; a sequencing error may be responsible. This sequence joins TRBV3-1 (or the pseudogene TRBV3-2) and TRBJ2-3; D is possibly TRBD2 (5 bases). This CDR3 has 17 residues. CDR1 and CDR2 (germline): LGHDT, YNNKEL (reference sequence). This CDR3 reads CASTQRRLGSSTNTQYF. In nucleotides, the CDR3 is TGTGCCAGCACCCAACGAAGGCTGGGGTCTAGCACAAATACGCAGTATTTT.

The chain employs TRBV6-6 and TRBJ2-1, with 10 bases that match TRBD2. The germline CDR1 and CDR2 sequences are MNHNY and SVGAGI (reference sequence). V lost 5 bases and J lost 3; bases outside the gene matches: 13. The CDR3 totals 18 residues. CDR3 bases: TGTGCCAGCAGTCCAAACCCGGCTAGCGGGAGTATCTACAATGAGCAGTTCTTC. This sequence encodes CASSPNPASGSIYNEQFF.

The chain recombines TRBV2 with TRBJ2-1; TRBD2 aligns across 11 bases. Germline CDR1 SNHLY, CDR2 FYNNEI. The CDR3 sequence is 18 residues long. Trimming removed 7 bases from V and 1 base from J; junction bases left unmatched: 12. Here the CDR3 reads CASIGIAGGPASYNEQFF. The CDR3 DNA follows: TGTGCCAGCATCGGGATAGCGGGAGGGCCGGCATCCTACAATGAGCAGTTCTTC.

The count of this clone is one. This sequence joins TRBV4-2 and TRBJ1-5; tentatively, D is TRBD1 (5 bases). Germline loops: CDR1 LGHNA, CDR2 YNFKEQ. V lost 0 bases, J lost 7 bases, and 13 bases lay in between. The CDR3 runs to 15 residues. CDR3 residues: CASSQDPRGGQPQHF. The CDR3 coding sequence is TGTGCCAGCAGCCAAGATCCGAGGGGAGGACAGCCCCAGCATTTT.

This sequence joins TRBV28 and TRBJ1-2, with 8 bases matching TRBD1. The J segment lost 7 bases and the V segment lost 4 bases, leaving 11 bases of the junction unmatched. CDR1 MDHEN and CDR2 SYDVKM come from the germline V gene. This CDR3 region has 15 residues. In nucleotides, the CDR3 is TGTGCCAGCAGTTCCCCTGCAGGGGGCCTCCGTGGCTACACCTTC. This encodes CASSSPAGGLRGYTF.

The chain carries TRBV6-5 and TRBJ1-2; possibly TRBD1 for D (5 bases). There are 13 residues in the CDR3. CDR1 MNHEY and CDR2 SVGAGI come from the germline V gene. V gave up 6 bases and J gave up 6 bases, with 14 bases separating them. The CDR3 DNA reads as TGTGCCAGCAGGGGGGGGATAGGAGATGGCTACACCTTC. It codes for CASRGGIGDGYTF.

The chain uses TRBV11-3 and TRBJ2-1; 14 bases align to TRBD2. The germline CDR1 and CDR2 sequences are SGHNT and YENEEA. V lost 5 bases, J lost 6 bases, and 9 bases stayed unmatched. The CDR3 totals 17 residues. The CDR3 loop reads CASSPRLAGGRFNEQFF. The CDR3 nucleotides are TGTGCCAGCAGCCCTAGACTAGCGGGAGGGAGATTCAATGAGCAGTTCTTC.

The rearrangement joins TRBV12-5 to TRBJ2-3; tentative D call: TRBD1 (5 bases). CDR1 is LGHNT and CDR2 is FRNRAP in the germline V gene. The germline V and J ends were trimmed by 6 bases and 4 bases, with 14 bases remaining between them. The CDR3 is 14 residues long. CDR3: CASGRTSSSDTQYF. CDR3 DNA sequence: TGTGCTAGTGGAAGGACATCTTCGTCAGATACGCAGTATTTT.

This clone was seen a few times. This chain links TRBV7-6 with TRBJ1-6, with TRBD1 identical over 10 bases. V trimming: 1 base; J trimming: 7 bases; junction bases outside the gene matches: 1. The germline gives CDR1 SGHVS, CDR2 FNYEAQ. The CDR3 spans 15 residues. The CDR3 sequence: CASSLEGQGNSPLHF. As DNA, the CDR3 is TGTGCCAGCAGCTTAGAGGGACAGGGGAATTCACCCCTCCACTTT.

J is TRBJ2-7 and V is TRBV5-1, with 9 bases fitting TRBD2. Germline trimming cut 2 bases from V and 6 bases from J; bases unmatched to any gene: 12. Germline CDR1 is SGHRS and CDR2 is YFSETQ. The CDR3 contains 16 residues. Here the CDR3 reads CASSFGSGSSGREQYF. As DNA, the CDR3 is TGCGCCAGCAGCTTTGGTAGCGGGAGCTCGGGTCGCGAGCAGTACTTC.

The V and J genes are TRBV6-2 or TRBV6-3 and TRBJ2-7, with 14 bases that match TRBD2. This CDR3 has 18 residues. The junction had 14 bases not matched to a gene; V was cut back by 4 bases and J by 6 bases. Looked up from germline, CDR1 is MNHEY and CDR2 is SVGEGT. The CDR3 coding sequence is TGTGCCAGCAGTTCCCACGAGGGACTAGCGGGAGTTCCATCCGAGCAGTACTTC. Its protein is CASSSHEGLAGVPSEQYF.

The gene calls are TRBV28 and TRBJ1-4; maybe TRBD1 (6 bases). With 8 bases removed from V and 6 bases from J, the gap between germline ends came to 16 bases. CDR1 is MDHEN and CDR2 is SYDVKM in the germline V gene. CDR3 length: 14 amino acids. The CDR3 reads CASLGGLGYEKLFF. The CDR3 DNA follows: TGTGCCAGCCTTGGGGGCCTGGGTTATGAAAAACTGTTTTTT.

The genes are TRBV2 and TRBJ2-1, with 14 nucleotides matching TRBD2. Losses at the gene ends were 4 bases for V and 7 bases for J; bases not matched to a gene: 6. The CDR3 spans 16 residues. Germline V lookup: CDR1 SNHLY, CDR2 FYNNEI. The CDR3 bases are TGTGCCAGCAGTGGACTAGCGGGAGGGTTGAGTAATGAGCAGTTCTTC. Protein sequence: CASSGLAGGLSNEQFF. The complete variable domain, with remaining parts taken from reference TRBV2 and TRBJ2-1, reads EPEVTQTPSHQVTQMGQEVILRCVPISNHLYFYWYRQILGQKVEFLVSFYNNEISEKSEIFDDQFSVERPDGSNFTLKIRSTKLEDSAMYFCASSGLAGGLSNEQFFGPGTRLTVL.

V and J are TRBV3-1 (or the pseudogene TRBV3-2) and TRBJ1-4; 7 bases map to TRBD1. Per the germline V gene, CDR1 is LGHDT and CDR2 is YNNKEL (reference sequence). The V gene end was trimmed by 8 bases and the J gene end by 5 bases; junction bases not matched to a gene: 14. The CDR3 runs to 16 residues. The CDR3 sequence: CASQNRWGQSNEKLFF. The CDR3 region has the DNA TGTGCCAGCCAAAATCGGTGGGGACAGTCAAATGAAAAACTGTTTTTT.

The V gene is TRBV7-3, the J gene TRBJ2-1, with TRBD2 identical over 9 bases. Germline V gene data show CDR1 as SGHTA and CDR2 as FQGTGA. The CDR3 totals 18 residues. The J segment lost 7 bases and the V segment lost 0 bases, leaving 13 bases of the junction unmatched. The CDR3 is CASSLTVAGAGGLNEQFF. DNA for the CDR3: TGTGCCAGCAGCTTAACCGTCGCCGGCGCGGGAGGGCTGAATGAGCAGTTCTTC.

The table lists this clone with many counts. The gene calls are TRBV11-2 and TRBJ2-3; the D gene is possibly TRBD2 (5 bases). V was cut by 2 bases and J by 5 bases, with 8 bases left in between. Germline loops: CDR1 SGHAT, CDR2 FQNNGV. There are 13 residues in the CDR3. In DNA, the CDR3 is TGTGCCAGCAGCTTATACGCGGGAGATACGCAGTATTTT. As protein: CASSLYAGDTQYF.

The V call is TRBV3-1 (or the pseudogene TRBV3-2), the J call TRBJ2-1; perhaps TRBD2 as D (6 bases). V gave up 0 bases and J gave up 1 base, with 7 bases separating them. The V gene's germline CDR1 is LGHDT and CDR2 YNNKEL (reference sequence). This CDR3 contains 15 residues. This chain's CDR3 is CASSQDAGSYNEQFF. In DNA form, the CDR3 reads TGTGCCAGCAGCCAAGACGCGGGATCCTACAATGAGCAGTTCTTC.

This clone has more than one count but fewer than ten. The chain combines TRBV11-2 with TRBJ2-7; 13 positions agree with TRBD2. The ends lost 6 bases at V and 4 bases at J; junction bases unmatched: 6. Germline-derived CDR1 and CDR2 are SGHAT and FQNNGV. CDR3 length: 15 amino acids. CDR3 sequence reads: CASRQLAGGGYEQYF. DNA for the CDR3: TGTGCCAGCAGGCAACTAGCGGGAGGGGGGTACGAGCAGTACTTC.

This chain joins TRBV9 and TRBJ2-1, with 10 bases that match TRBD1. Per the germline V gene, CDR1 is SGDLS and CDR2 is YYNGEE. After removal of 2 bases from V and 3 bases from J, the junction contained 5 bases not matched to a gene. This CDR3 has 16 residues. The CDR3 DNA follows: TGTGCCAGCAGCGTCGGGGACAGGGGTTTCTACAATGAGCAGTTCTTC. Its protein product is CASSVGDRGFYNEQFF. Based on the CDR3 plus reference TRBV9 and TRBJ2-1, the full variable domain is DSGVTQTPKHLITATGQRVTLRCSPRSGDLSVYWYQQSLDQGLQFLIQYYNGEERAKGNILERFSAQQFPDLHSELNLSSLELGDSALYFCASSVGDRGFYNEQFFGPGTRLTVL.

CDR3: CASSPSTGNYEQYF. CDR3 nucleotide sequence: TGTGCCAGCAGTCCCTCGACAGGGAACTACGAGCAGTACTTC. The V and J genes are TRBV28 and TRBJ2-7, with TRBD1 matching over 7 bases. CDR1 and CDR2 from the germline V gene are MDHEN and SYDVKM. The CDR3 has 14 residues. J was trimmed by 3 bases and V by 5 bases; bases with no gene match: 7.